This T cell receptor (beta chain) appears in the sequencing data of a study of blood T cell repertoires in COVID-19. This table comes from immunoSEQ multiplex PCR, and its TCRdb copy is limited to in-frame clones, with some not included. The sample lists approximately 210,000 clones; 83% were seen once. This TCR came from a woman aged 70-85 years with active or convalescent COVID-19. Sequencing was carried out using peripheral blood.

The CDR3, as DNA: TGTGCCAGCAGCCTCTTTGGGGCGCGACAGCCCCAGCATTTT. Translating it yields CASSLFGARQPQHF. This chain uses TRBV6-6 with TRBJ1-5, with a weak D call TRBD1 (5 bases). The germline V and J ends were trimmed by 6 bases and 7 bases, with 16 bases remaining between them. The CDR3 spans 14 residues. Per the germline V gene, CDR1 is MNHNY and CDR2 is SVGAGI (reference sequence).